The 31 T cell receptor beta chains given below trace back to one sample, sequenced in a study of beta chain features in type 1 diabetes. Regarding the study as a whole: For Type 1 diabetes patients, all four CD4+ subsets carried TCRB CDR3s that were moderately but significantly shorter.

Which antigens these TCRs recognize remains unknown. The study reverse transcribed the entire isolated RNA, so it sequenced expressed TCRB transcripts. Sequencing was performed with immunoSEQ multiplex PCR; in TCRdb, only in-frame clones are kept and a portion is missing. The table includes 93,000 or so clones, approximately 30% detected once. The specimen was central memory CD4+ T cells from blood. Source of these receptors: a young woman with type 1 diabetes.

This clone turned up a few times. J is TRBJ2-3 and V is TRBV4-3; D is possibly TRBD2 (5 bases). Germline V gene data show CDR1 as LGHNA and CDR2 as YSLEER. V lost 3 bases and J lost 0, with 16 bases in between. The CDR3 sequence is 17 residues long. The CDR3 spells CASSQDYGGTSTDTQYF. The CDR3 bases are TGCGCCAGCAGCCAGGATTACGGAGGAACTAGCACAGATACGCAGTATTTT.

This chain joins TRBV18 and TRBJ2-1; possible D gene TRBD1, 6 bases. The CDR3 length is 13 residues. Germline CDR1 and CDR2: KGHSH and LQKENI. V lost 3 bases and J lost 6, with 9 bases in between. The CDR3 DNA sequence: TGTGCCAGCTCACCGGGACACCGCAATGAGCAGTTCTTC. Translation: CASSPGHRNEQFF.

This clone has a handful of counts. This chain joins TRBV19 and TRBJ1-5; tentatively, D is TRBD1 (6 bases). Trimming took 4 bases from V and 4 from J, leaving 11 bases between them. This CDR3 is 14 amino acids long. Germline V gene lookup returns CDR1 LNHDA and CDR2 SQIVND (reference sequence). DNA for the CDR3: TGTGCCAGTAGTAGGCGACAGGTTAATCAGCCCCAGCATTTT. This sequence encodes CASSRRQVNQPQHF.

This clone came up a few times. The rearrangement joins TRBV5-1 to TRBJ2-1, with 7 bases that match TRBD2. V shed 5 bases and J 8 bases; nucleotides not matched to a gene: 13. The germline V gene encodes CDR1 SGHRS and CDR2 YFSETQ. This CDR3 spans 15 amino acids. For the CDR3, the DNA is TGCGCCAGCAGGGTAGGCGGGAGAGCGGCCGATGAGCAGTTCTTC. Protein product: CASRVGGRAADEQFF.

The rearrangement joins TRBV28 to TRBJ1-2; D possibly corresponds to TRBD1 (5 bases). V gave up 6 bases and J gave up 6 bases, with 17 bases separating them. The CDR3 is 14 residues long. Looked up from germline, CDR1 is MDHEN and CDR2 is SYDVKM. The CDR3 reads CASRAGGAKDGYTF. Written as DNA, the CDR3 is TGTGCCAGCAGGGCCGGCGGGGCGAAGGATGGCTACACCTTC.

V usage is TRBV7-2 and J usage is TRBJ2-3; TRBD2 agrees at 8 bases. V lost 1 base to trimming and J lost 8 bases; unmatched junction nucleotides: 17. This CDR3 spans 18 amino acids. Looked up from germline, CDR1 is SGHTA and CDR2 is FQGNSA. The CDR3 region is CASSLEVGRVGGSGTQYF. The CDR3 region has the DNA TGTGCCAGCAGCTTAGAGGTCGGGAGGGTAGGAGGAAGTGGTACGCAGTATTTT.

The genes are TRBV19 and TRBJ2-5; 10 nucleotides align to TRBD2. Trimming removed 3 bases from V and 5 bases from J; junction bases left unmatched: 12. Germline CDR1 is LNHDA and CDR2 is SQIVND (reference sequence). The CDR3 is 17 residues long. The DNA of the CDR3 is TGTGCCAGTAGTATGGGTTGGACTAGCGGTCCCGTGGAGACCCAGTACTTC. Amino acid sequence: CASSMGWTSGPVETQYF.

The J gene is TRBJ2-5, the V gene TRBV9; 8 bases agree with TRBD2. Germline V lookup: CDR1 SGDLS, CDR2 YYNGEE. The length of the CDR3 is 17 residues. V was clipped by 0 bases and J by 1 base; unmatched bases: 8. CDR3 nucleotide sequence: TGTGCCAGCAGCGTAGCTCCTAGCGGGTACCTCCAAGAGACCCAGTACTTC. Its translation is CASSVAPSGYLQETQYF.

The table lists this clone with a few counts. V gene TRBV5-4 combines with J gene TRBJ2-1; 7 bases align to TRBD2. The CDR3 loop spans 15 amino acids. Germline values: CDR1 SGHNT, CDR2 YYREEE (reference sequence). Trimming cost V 0 bases and J 7 bases; bases outside gene matches: 7. The CDR3 region is CASSLVGTMMNEQFF. CDR3 nucleotides: TGTGCCAGCAGCTTGGTAGGGACTATGATGAATGAGCAGTTCTTC. The full variable domain, its missing parts supplied by reference TRBV5-4 and TRBJ2-1, is ETGVTQSPTHLIKTRGQQVTLRCSSQSGHNTVSWYQQALGQGPQFIFQYYREEENGRGNFPPRFSGLQFPNYSSELNVNALELDDSALYLCASSLVGTMMNEQFFGPGTRLTVL.

The chain joins TRBV5-1 to TRBJ1-5; 7 bases are shared with TRBD1. This CDR3 comprises 15 residues. The J segment lost 7 bases and the V segment lost 1 base, leaving 8 bases of the junction unmatched. Germline V CDR1 and CDR2: SGHRS, YFSETQ. CDR3 nucleotides: TGCGCCAGCAGCTTGACCCCAGGGGGGTCGCAGCCCCAGCATTTT. Translation gives CASSLTPGGSQPQHF.

The chain links TRBV10-3 to TRBJ1-2; a possible D gene is TRBD1 (5 bases). This CDR3 spans 16 amino acids. V lost 7 bases, J lost 4 bases, and 22 bases lay in between. Germline CDR1 ENHRY, CDR2 SYGVKD. CDR3 nucleotides: TGTGCCATCACTCGAAATACCGACAGTCTATCCTATGGCTACACCTTC. This codes for CAITRNTDSLSYGYTF.

The V and J genes are TRBV30 and TRBJ1-2, with no clear D. V was shortened by 3 bases and J by 0 bases, with 20 bases between the two germline ends. The germline V gene has CDR1 GTSNPN and CDR2 SVGIG (reference sequence). The CDR3 consists of 17 residues. The CDR3, as DNA: TGTGCCTGGAGAAAGGTTTTAGGTCCCGGAGCTAACTATGGCTACACCTTC. Amino acid sequence: CAWRKVLGPGANYGYTF.

This clone was detected only a few times. The chain carries TRBV7-9 and TRBJ2-3, with 10 nucleotides matching TRBD1. With 3 bases clipped from V and 5 bases from J, the junction kept 2 bases outside the gene matches. The length of the CDR3 is 14 residues. Germline assignment: CDR1 SEHNR and CDR2 FQNEAQ (reference sequence). The CDR3 DNA reads as TGTGCCAGCAGCTTCGGGACAGGGGTAGATACGCAGTATTTT. As protein: CASSFGTGVDTQYF. Full variable domain (remainder filled in from reference TRBV7-9 and TRBJ2-3): DTGVSQNPRHKITKRGQNVTFRCDPISEHNRLYWYRQTLGQGPEFLTYFQNEAQLEKSRLLSDRFSAERPKGSFSTLEIQRTEQGDSAMYLCASSFGTGVDTQYFGPGTRLTVL.

CDR3 DNA: TGTGCCAGCAGTGGGGAGACAGGGATTAATCAGCCCCAGCATTTT. This translates into CASSGETGINQPQHF. The gene calls are TRBV2 and TRBJ1-5; 7 bases are a match to TRBD1. Germline CDR1 reads SNHLY; CDR2 reads FYNNEI. Unmatched junction bases numbered 7, after V lost 4 bases and J lost 4 bases. The CDR3 loop spans 15 amino acids.

This clone was counted a few times. The chain couples TRBV5-6 to TRBJ2-1; 8 nucleotides line up with TRBD2. The CDR3 is 16 amino acids. Germline trimming cut 4 bases from V and 2 bases from J; bases unmatched to any gene: 8. CDR1 is SGHDT, CDR2 YYEEEE, per germline. DNA of the CDR3: TGTGCCAGCAGCGCGACCACTAGCGGTGCCTACAATGAGCAGTTCTTC. Protein product: CASSATTSGAYNEQFF.

This clone was detected a few times. V and J are TRBV27 and TRBJ2-7; 10 bases line up with TRBD2. V lost 2 bases and J lost 7; bases outside the gene matches: 8. Per germline, CDR1 MNHEY and CDR2 SMNVEV (reference sequence). The CDR3 runs 15 residues. The CDR3, as DNA: TGTGCCAGCAGTTTAAAGGGACTAGCGCCGGGTGAGCAGTACTTC. Its protein product is CASSLKGLAPGEQYF.

The chain combines TRBV30 with TRBJ1-1; D unclear. The CDR3 is 12 amino acids. The V and J ends lost 2 bases and 6 bases respectively, with 10 bases between them. Germline V gives CDR1 GTSNPN, CDR2 SVGIG (reference sequence). CDR3 amino acids: CAWSQRISEAFF. The CDR3 nucleotides are TGTGCCTGGAGTCAGAGGATATCTGAAGCTTTCTTT. Full variable domain (missing parts from reference TRBV30 and TRBJ1-1): SQTIHQWPATLVQPVGSPLSLECTVEGTSNPNLYWYRQAAGRGLQLLFYSVGIGQISSEVPQNLSASRPQDRQFILSSKKLLLSDSGFYLCAWSQRISEAFFGQGTRLTVV.

The gene calls are TRBV2 and TRBJ2-2; possible D gene TRBD1, 5 bases. Germline V lookup: CDR1 SNHLY, CDR2 FYNNEI. Deletions cut 2 bases from V and 3 bases from J, with 7 bases between. The CDR3 is 14 residues long. The CDR3 bases are TGTGCCAGCAGTGAACTGGGGCACACCGGGGAGCTGTTTTTT. Residues: CASSELGHTGELFF.

The chain combines TRBV9 with TRBJ1-1; D possibly corresponds to TRBD1 (6 bases). This CDR3 contains 13 residues. CDR1 SGDLS and CDR2 YYNGEE come from the germline V gene. V lost 3 bases to trimming and J lost 5 bases, with 11 bases between them. The CDR3 protein is CASSGLRGTEAFF. The CDR3 region has the DNA TGTGCCAGCAGCGGACTGAGGGGGACTGAAGCTTTCTTT.

The rearrangement joins TRBV5-1 to TRBJ2-1; 13 nucleotides align to TRBD2. The V gene's germline CDR1 is SGHRS and CDR2 YFSETQ. The V gene end was trimmed by 4 bases and the J gene end by 6 bases; junction bases not matched to a gene: 7. The CDR3 consists of 16 residues. In DNA, the CDR3 is TGCGCCAGCAGCCGCGGACTAGCGGGAGTATCCAATGAGCAGTTCTTC. This sequence encodes CASSRGLAGVSNEQFF.

This sequence joins TRBV5-1 and TRBJ2-7; perhaps TRBD2 as D (5 bases). Germline CDR1 is SGHRS and CDR2 is YFSETQ. The CDR3 has 15 amino acids. Trimming shortened V by 4 bases and J by 2 bases, and 16 bases separated the two germline ends. The CDR3: CASSHSGMRTYEQYF. CDR3 in DNA: TGCGCCAGCAGCCACTCGGGAATGCGGACCTACGAGCAGTACTTC.

This chain connects TRBV28 to TRBJ1-3, with D maybe TRBD1 (5 bases). The ends were cut back, 6 bases at V and 0 bases at J, with 12 bases in the middle. The germline gives CDR1 MDHEN, CDR2 SYDVKM. CDR3 length: 15 residues. In DNA, the CDR3 is TGTGCCAGCAGAATGGGGGGGAACTCTGGAAACACCATATATTTT. It translates to CASRMGGNSGNTIYF.

V and J are TRBV28 and TRBJ2-7; 9 bases fit TRBD2. The CDR3 is 12 residues long. The germline V gene has CDR1 MDHEN and CDR2 SYDVKM. The ends lost 3 bases at V and 6 bases at J; junction bases unmatched: 0. In DNA, the CDR3 is TGTGCCAGCAGTTTGACTAGCGGCGAGCAGTACTTC. Amino acids: CASSLTSGEQYF.

This clone was detected a few times. This rearrangement joins TRBV7-2 to TRBJ1-2; 7 positions agree with TRBD1. Germline CDR1 and CDR2: SGHTA and FQGNSA. V shed 2 bases, J shed 2 bases, and the junction held 5 bases outside the gene matches. CDR3 length: 15 amino acids. In nucleotides, the CDR3 is TGTGCCAGCAGCTTAAGCACAGGGGCAAACTATGGCTACACCTTC. As protein: CASSLSTGANYGYTF. The variable domain in full, completed from reference TRBV7-2 and TRBJ1-2, reads GAGVSQSPSNKVTEKGKDVELRCDPISGHTALYWYRQSLGQGLEFLIYFQGNSAPDKSGLPSDRFSAERTGGSVSTLTIQRTQQEDSAVYLCASSLSTGANYGYTFGSGTRLTVV.

The CDR3 here is CASSQDLSGLAGNEQYF. DNA of the CDR3: TGTGCCAGCAGCCAGGACCTATCGGGACTAGCGGGGAACGAGCAGTACTTC. The rearrangement joins TRBV7-8 to TRBJ2-7, with 13 bases matching TRBD2. The CDR3 consists of 17 residues. V lost 5 bases, J lost 5 bases, and 12 bases stayed unmatched. Germline V CDR1 and CDR2: SGHVS, FQNEAQ.

In its sample, this clone was seen a few times. V and J are TRBV30 and TRBJ2-7; no definite D call. V lost 3 bases to trimming and J lost 4 bases, with 7 bases between them. The CDR3 is 11 amino acids. The germline gives CDR1 GTSNPN, CDR2 SVGIG (reference sequence). In nucleotides, the CDR3 is TGTGCCTGGAGCCGGTCTTACGAGCAGTACTTC. It is translated as CAWSRSYEQYF.

The V call is TRBV11-2, the J call TRBJ2-1; TRBD1 is a possible D gene (6 bases). The length of the CDR3 is 15 residues. From germline, CDR1 is SGHAT and CDR2 FQNNGV. V dropped 3 bases and J dropped 12 bases, with 21 bases sitting between them. The CDR3 nucleotides are TGTGCCAGCAGCTTTATAAGGGGGAAGAATAATCGGCAGTTCTTC. This translates into CASSFIRGKNNRQFF.

The chain couples TRBV7-2 to TRBJ2-1, with D possibly matching TRBD2 (5 bases). With 7 bases removed from V and 7 bases from J, the gap between germline ends came to 11 bases. The CDR3 sequence is 12 residues long. Looked up from germline, CDR1 is SGHTA and CDR2 is FQGNSA. The CDR3 nucleotides are TGTGCCAGCACCCTGAGCGGAAATGAGCAGTTCTTC. Its translation: CASTLSGNEQFF.

The J gene is TRBJ2-2, the V gene TRBV19, with a weak D call TRBD1 (6 bases). The germline V gene has CDR1 LNHDA and CDR2 SQIVND (reference sequence). The CDR3 is made up of 17 amino acids. Trimming removed 0 bases from V and 4 bases from J, with 15 bases in between. The CDR3 DNA reads TGTGCCAGTAGTATAGACCCCAACACAGGGCCCACCGGGGAGCTGTTTTTT. As protein: CASSIDPNTGPTGELFF.

This clone showed up just a few times. The genes are TRBV29-1 and TRBJ1-2; 10 nucleotides match TRBD1. CDR1 is SQVTM and CDR2 is ANQGSEA in the germline V gene. This CDR3 has 13 residues. J gave up 7 bases and V 7 bases, and 9 bases lay outside the gene matches. CDR3 coding DNA: TGCAGCGCTGCTGGACAGGGGGTTTTTGGCTACACCTTC. Encoded protein: CSAAGQGVFGYTF.

This chain links TRBV9 with TRBJ2-1; 8 nucleotides line up with TRBD2. V trimming: 1 base; J trimming: 5 bases; junction bases outside the gene matches: 11. Germline CDR1 and CDR2: SGDLS and YYNGEE. The CDR3 spans 17 residues. The CDR3 DNA is TGTGCCAGCAGCGTAACCCCGGGGCGGGAGGTGGACAATGAGCAGTTCTTC. It encodes CASSVTPGREVDNEQFF.